A selection of T cell receptor beta chains follows, all from one sample in a study of T cells in Graves' hyperthyroidism and ophthalmopathy. Via MiXCR, TCRdb re-called the multiplex PCR reads, giving one row per CDR3 protein. The repertoire holds around 240,000 distinct CDR3 sequences, with about 15% as singletons. The sample consisted of blood. These receptor sequences come from a woman under 30 with Graves' ophthalmopathy. The conserved cysteine and the conserved F or W are not part of the CDR3 here. The order of the fields is V gene, CDR3 protein.

TRBV6-1,ASREDRGYTEAF
TRBV19,ASSPIASCTDTQY
TRBV6-6,ASSYSGQYTGELF
TRBV14,ASSQGGYQQY
TRBV5-1,ASSWGDEATEAF
TRBV4-3,ASSQDTRSGNTIY
TRBV5-1,ASSRGALTGIDTEAF
TRBV2,ASSGDRDGRGNTIY
TRBV5-8,ASSLSVPISPAKNIQY
TRBV19,ASSSLSHQPQH
TRBV20-1,SARDIGIDGDRAAQPQH
TRBV5-5,ASSRYRAPRGGSGNTIY
TRBV5-4,ASSPRTEGSPLH
TRBV28,ASSTTGLKNIQY
TRBV5-8,ASTLGGLSWGNGYT
TRBV6-1,ASSYGGGAYEQY